Listed below are T cell receptor beta chains from one sample, sequenced in a study of T cells in Graves' hyperthyroidism and ophthalmopathy. TCRdb re-called the multiplex PCR reads with MiXCR, one entry per CDR3 protein. The data show 500,000 to 650,000 distinct CDR3 sequences, approximately 14% seen once. Input material: blood. The receptors were gathered from a woman in her 50s with Graves' ophthalmopathy. Both conserved end residues are part of each CDR3. A D gene is named only where the DNA matches it firmly. A row's size may be missing; if present it is once, few, many or a size class.

V: TRBV2; J: TRBJ1-1; D: TRBD1; length: 14; size: many; DNA: TGTGCCAGCAACCGGGACAGGGAGAACACTGAAGCTTTCTTT; CDR3: CASNRDRENTEAFF
V: TRBV20-1; J: TRBJ2-1; D: TRBD2; length: 18; size: NA; DNA: TGCAGTGCTACGACCTTCGGGGGGGTACCCAGCTCCTACAATGAGCAGTTCTTC; CDR3: CSATTFGGVPSSYNEQFF
V: TRBV20-1; J: TRBJ2-1; D: TRBD2; length: 14; size: few; DNA: TGCAGTGCTAGAGATGTTCTAGCGGGAAATGAGCAGTTCTTC; CDR3: CSARDVLAGNEQFF
V: TRBV19; J: TRBJ1-5; D: TRBD1; length: 12; size: NA; DNA: TGTGCAGGCGGGACAGACAATCAGCCCCAGCATTTT; CDR3: CAGGTDNQPQHF
V: TRBV7-8; J: TRBJ2-2; D: TRBD2; length: 14; size: once; DNA: TGTGCCAGCAGCTTAAAAGCGGGAACAGGGGAGCTGTTTTTT; CDR3: CASSLKAGTGELFF
V: TRBV28; J: TRBJ1-2; D: NA; length: 11; size: few; DNA: TGTGCCAGCAGTTCGGAACGTGGCTACACCTTC; CDR3: CASSSERGYTF
V: TRBV28; J: TRBJ2-7; D: NA; length: 16; size: many; DNA: TGTGCCAGCAGTTCCCTCGACAGGACCCGCTCCTACGAGCAGTACTTC; CDR3: CASSSLDRTRSYEQYF
V: TRBV5-6; J: TRBJ1-4; D: NA; length: 14; size: few; DNA: TGTGCCAGCAGCTTATGGGGCACTAATGAAAAACTGTTTTTT; CDR3: CASSLWGTNEKLFF
V: TRBV28; J: TRBJ1-2; D: NA; length: 17; size: many; DNA: TGTGCCAGCAGTTTCAGGGGAATTCCCGTCCGTAGCTATGGCTACACCTTC; CDR3: CASSFRGIPVRSYGYTF
V: TRBV30; J: TRBJ1-6; D: NA; length: 18; size: many; DNA: TGTGCCTGGAGTGGGGGGCGCGGTGGCCGGGCGAATTTGTCACCCCTCCACTTT; CDR3: CAWSGGRGGRANLSPLHF
V: TRBV4-3; J: TRBJ2-3; D: NA; length: 13; size: many; DNA: TGCGCCAGCAGCCAAGGGATTTTAGATACGCAGTATTTT; CDR3: CASSQGILDTQYF
V: TRBV12-3/TRBV12-4; J: TRBJ1-4; D: TRBD1; length: 15; size: many; DNA: TGTGCCAGCAGTTTAGGAGGGACAGTCAAAGAAAAACTGTTTTTT; CDR3: CASSLGGTVKEKLFF
V: TRBV9; J: TRBJ2-2; D: NA; length: 13; size: NA; DNA: TGTGCCAGCAGCGTACAGAGAACCGGGGAGCTGTTTTTT; CDR3: CASSVQRTGELFF
V: TRBV13; J: TRBJ2-7; D: NA; length: 14; size: many; DNA: TGTGCCAGCAGCTCTAACCGGGACAAGCGCGAGCAGTACTTC; CDR3: CASSSNRDKREQYF
V: TRBV7-8; J: TRBJ2-3; D: NA; length: 15; size: many; DNA: TGTGCCAGCAGCGACCAAGGGGGTAGCACAGATACGCAGTATTTT; CDR3: CASSDQGGSTDTQYF
V: TRBV12-3/TRBV12-4; J: TRBJ2-2; D: TRBD2; length: 17; size: few; DNA: TGTGCCAGCAGTTCATCGAGACTAGCGGGATTCACCGGGGAGCTGTTTTTT; CDR3: CASSSSRLAGFTGELFF
V: TRBV6-1; J: TRBJ2-2; D: TRBD2; length: 15; size: many; DNA: TGTGCCAGCAGTCCCCTAGCGGGAGTCGCCGGGGAGCTGTTTTTT; CDR3: CASSPLAGVAGELFF
V: TRBV6-6; J: TRBJ1-6; D: TRBD1; length: 17; size: few; DNA: TGTGCCAGCAGTTACTCTTCGGGACAGGGGTCCGCAGGACCCCTCCACTTT; CDR3: CASSYSSGQGSAGPLHF
V: TRBV6-2/TRBV6-3; J: TRBJ2-1; D: TRBD2; length: 17; size: NA; DNA: TGTGCCAGCAGTTACGCGGGTCTAGCGGGAGCCTACAATGAGCAGTTCTTC; CDR3: CASSYAGLAGAYNEQFF
V: TRBV7-9; J: TRBJ2-1; D: NA; length: 14; size: few; DNA: TGTGCCAGCAGCTTAGCGCACATCTCCAATGAGCAGTTCTTC; CDR3: CASSLAHISNEQFF
V: TRBV11-3; J: TRBJ2-1; D: TRBD2; length: 14; size: many; DNA: TGTGCCAGCGAAGCGGGGAGCTCCTACAATGAGCAGTTCTTC; CDR3: CASEAGSSYNEQFF
V: TRBV7-2; J: TRBJ2-5; D: TRBD2; length: 16; size: many; DNA: TGTGCCAGCAGCTTAGGAGGCGGGAGGGCCGCAAAGACCCAGTACTTC; CDR3: CASSLGGGRAAKTQYF
V: TRBV2; J: TRBJ2-2; D: TRBD2; length: 14; size: few; DNA: TGTGCCACGGCTAGCGGGAGCCGGACCGGGGAGCTGTTTTTT; CDR3: CATASGSRTGELFF
V: TRBV24-1; J: TRBJ2-7; D: TRBD2; length: 15; size: few; DNA: TGTGCCACCAGTGATTCGGTTAGCGGGAGATACGAGCAGTACTTC; CDR3: CATSDSVSGRYEQYF
V: TRBV11-2; J: TRBJ2-3; D: TRBD2; length: 19; size: many; DNA: TGTGCCAGCAGCTTAGGAGGATGGCGGGAGGCTCTAAGCACAGATACGCAGTATTTT; CDR3: CASSLGGWREALSTDTQYF
V: TRBV20-1; J: TRBJ2-1; D: TRBD1; length: 15; size: many; DNA: TGCAGTGCTAGCCTCCGGGACAGGGCCTACAATGAGCAGTTCTTC; CDR3: CSASLRDRAYNEQFF
V: TRBV29-1; J: TRBJ2-7; D: TRBD2; length: 16; size: many; DNA: TGCAGCGTTGACACTAGCGGGAGAGGCAGTACCTACGAGCAGTACTTC; CDR3: CSVDTSGRGSTYEQYF
V: TRBV2; J: TRBJ2-1; D: NA; length: 16; size: many; DNA: TGTGCCAGCAGTGAGACGGGCGTCGACTCCTACAATGAGCAGTTCTTC; CDR3: CASSETGVDSYNEQFF
V: TRBV11-2; J: TRBJ2-5; D: NA; length: 16; size: many; DNA: TGTGCCAGCAGCTTAAGTCTATCCAGGTACCAAGAGACCCAGTACTTC; CDR3: CASSLSLSRYQETQYF
V: TRBV27; J: TRBJ2-7; D: TRBD2; length: 17; size: NA; DNA: TGTGCCAGCAGTTTATCTGCCCCCGGGACTACAACCTACGAGCAGTACTTC; CDR3: CASSLSAPGTTTYEQYF
V: TRBV6-1; J: TRBJ2-1; D: NA; length: 16; size: NA; DNA: TGTGCCAGCAGTGCTACAGTTACAAACTCCTACAATGAGCAGTTCTTC; CDR3: CASSATVTNSYNEQFF
V: TRBV7-2; J: TRBJ1-1; D: NA; length: 16; size: many; DNA: TGTGCCAGCAGCTTACTCTCAGAACAGGGTCGCACTGAAGCTTTCTTT; CDR3: CASSLLSEQGRTEAFF
V: TRBV10-3; J: TRBJ1-2; D: NA; length: 15; size: NA; DNA: TGTGCCACTGCGCCCCGACTGGGATTTAACTATGGCTACACCTTC; CDR3: CATAPRLGFNYGYTF
V: TRBV15; J: TRBJ1-2; D: NA; length: 16; size: many; DNA: TGTGCCACCAGCAGAGATCTAAAACTGCTGAACTATGGCTACACCTTC; CDR3: CATSRDLKLLNYGYTF
V: TRBV24-1; J: TRBJ2-3; D: NA; length: 15; size: NA; DNA: TGTGCCACCAGTGACCTAGGGTTGAGCACAGATGCGCAGTATTTT; CDR3: CATSDLGLSTDAQYF
V: TRBV6-2/TRBV6-3; J: TRBJ1-5; D: NA; length: 15; size: many; DNA: TGTGCCAGCACGCTTCGGCCGTATAGCAATCAGCCCCAGCATTTT; CDR3: CASTLRPYSNQPQHF
V: TRBV20-1; J: TRBJ2-2; D: NA; length: 14; size: many; DNA: TGCAGTGCTAGGCCGGGACAACGTGTCGGGGAGCTGTTTTTT; CDR3: CSARPGQRVGELFF
V: TRBV28; J: TRBJ2-1; D: TRBD2; length: 12; size: NA; DNA: TGTGCCAGCAGTCCACTATCAGCGGGGAAGTTCTTC; CDR3: CASSPLSAGKFF
V: TRBV27; J: TRBJ1-2; D: NA; length: 19; size: many; DNA: TGTGCCAGCAGTTTATTTCGCCGGACTAGAGACCCCAATTCCTATGGCTACACCTTC; CDR3: CASSLFRRTRDPNSYGYTF
V: TRBV7-3; J: TRBJ2-3; D: TRBD2; length: 15; size: NA; DNA: TGTGCCAGCAGTTACGTAGCGGGAGGGGCAGATACGCAGTATTTT; CDR3: CASSYVAGGADTQYF
V: TRBV4-2; J: TRBJ2-4; D: TRBD2; length: 18; size: few; DNA: TGTGCCAGCAGCCAAGATGTGGGACTAGCGGGCTCTAAAAACATTCAGTACTTC; CDR3: CASSQDVGLAGSKNIQYF
V: TRBV28; J: TRBJ2-2; D: NA; length: 17; size: NA; DNA: TGTGCCAGCAAAGTAGCCCCCAGACAGACCCGCACCGGGGAGCTGTTTTTT; CDR3: CASKVAPRQTRTGELFF